The 2 T cell receptor beta chains listed next were all sequenced from one sample in a study of cytomegalovirus exposure and HLA in healthy donors. Use of 60 Vbeta and 13 Jbeta primers characterized the PCR. Data came from immunoSEQ multiplex PCR; TCRdb stores just in-frame clones and leaves some out. The data hold roughly 100,000 clones, with over 70% observed a single time. The sample taken for sequencing was PBMCs. The receptors come from a man younger than 40 in good health and CMV-seronegative.

V usage is TRBV19 and J usage is TRBJ1-4; maybe TRBD1 (6 bases). Germline assignment: CDR1 LNHDA and CDR2 SQIVND (reference sequence). Deletions cut 6 bases from V and 5 bases from J, with 13 bases between. This CDR3 has 14 residues. As DNA, the CDR3 is TGTGCCAGTAGAAGTGGACAGTTAAATGAAAAACTGTTTTTT. Its protein product is CASRSGQLNEKLFF. The complete variable domain, with remaining parts taken from reference TRBV19 and TRBJ1-4, reads DGGITQSPKYLFRKEGQNVTLSCEQNLNHDAMYWYRQDPGQGLRLIYYSQIVNDFQKGDIAEGYSVSREKKESFPLTVTSAQKNPTAFYLCASRSGQLNEKLFFGSGTQLSVL.

The chain recombines TRBV27 with TRBJ2-2; a possible D gene is TRBD2 (5 bases). The germline V and J ends were trimmed by 5 bases and 8 bases, with 12 bases remaining between them. Per the germline V gene, CDR1 is MNHEY and CDR2 is SMNVEV (reference sequence). There are 13 residues in the CDR3. CDR3 nucleotides: TGTGCCAGCAGTCTAGCTCGAACTGGGGAGCTGTTTTTT. This codes for CASSLARTGELFF.